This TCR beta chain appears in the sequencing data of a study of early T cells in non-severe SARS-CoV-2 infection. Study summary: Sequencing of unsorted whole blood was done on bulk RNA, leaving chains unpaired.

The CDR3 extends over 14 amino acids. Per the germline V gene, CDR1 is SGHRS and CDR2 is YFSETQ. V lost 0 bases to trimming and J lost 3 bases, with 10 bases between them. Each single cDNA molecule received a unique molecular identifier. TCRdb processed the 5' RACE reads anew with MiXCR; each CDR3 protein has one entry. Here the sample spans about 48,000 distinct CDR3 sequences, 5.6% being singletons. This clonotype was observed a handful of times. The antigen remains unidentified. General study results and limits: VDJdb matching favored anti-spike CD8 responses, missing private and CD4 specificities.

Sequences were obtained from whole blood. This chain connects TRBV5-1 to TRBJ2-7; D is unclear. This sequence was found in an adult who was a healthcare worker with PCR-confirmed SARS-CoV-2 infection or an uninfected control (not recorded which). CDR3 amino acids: CASSLVPLYYEQYF. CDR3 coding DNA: TGCGCCAGCAGCTTGGTCCCGCTATACTACGAGCAGTACTTC.